This T cell receptor (beta chain) was obtained from a study of cytomegalovirus exposure and HLA in healthy donors. Study context: A later analysis reported the same platform for the roughly 110 validation repertoires and the approximately 700 first-cohort repertoires. Study outcomes and limitations: Among TCR sequences, most were rare, though some public TCRs appeared in many donors. In the 95 to 150 validation repertoires, a later analysis found that first-cohort TCR clusters tended to co-occur. Researchers catalogued approximately 170 TCR beta chains as cytomegalovirus-associated.

Trimming took off 2 bases at V and 0 bases at J, with 4 bases between the two ends. In germline, CDR1 is SGHTA, CDR2 FQGTGA. This CDR3 is 14 amino acids long. Sequencing was performed with immunoSEQ multiplex PCR; in TCRdb, only in-frame clones are kept and a portion is missing. The data contain about 260,000 clones, less than 95% of them singletons. This clone was counted between two and nine times. The target antigen is unknown. J is TRBJ2-2 and V is TRBV7-3; D gene unclear. The TCR originated in a young woman in good health and CMV-seronegative. Sequencing was done on a sample of PBMCs. CDR3 residues: CASSLQANTGELFF. CDR3 sequence (DNA): TGTGCCAGCAGCTTACAAGCGAACACCGGGGAGCTGTTTTTT.